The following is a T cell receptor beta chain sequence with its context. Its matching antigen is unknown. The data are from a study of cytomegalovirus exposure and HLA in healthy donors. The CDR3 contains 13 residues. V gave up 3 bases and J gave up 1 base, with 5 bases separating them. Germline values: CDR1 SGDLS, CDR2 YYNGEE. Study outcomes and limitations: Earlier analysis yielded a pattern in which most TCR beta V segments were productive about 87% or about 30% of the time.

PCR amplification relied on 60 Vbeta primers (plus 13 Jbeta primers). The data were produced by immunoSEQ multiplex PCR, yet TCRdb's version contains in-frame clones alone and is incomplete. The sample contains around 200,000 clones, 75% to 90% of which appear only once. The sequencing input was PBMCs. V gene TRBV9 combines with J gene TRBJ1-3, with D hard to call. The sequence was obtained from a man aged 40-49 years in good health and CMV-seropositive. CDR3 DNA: TGTGCCAGCAGCGGCGTATCTGGAAACACCATATATTTT. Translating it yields CASSGVSGNTIYF. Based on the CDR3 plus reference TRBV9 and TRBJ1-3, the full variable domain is DSGVTQTPKHLITATGQRVTLRCSPRSGDLSVYWYQQSLDQGLQFLIQYYNGEERAKGNILERFSAQQFPDLHSELNLSSLELGDSALYFCASSGVSGNTIYFGEGSWLTVV.